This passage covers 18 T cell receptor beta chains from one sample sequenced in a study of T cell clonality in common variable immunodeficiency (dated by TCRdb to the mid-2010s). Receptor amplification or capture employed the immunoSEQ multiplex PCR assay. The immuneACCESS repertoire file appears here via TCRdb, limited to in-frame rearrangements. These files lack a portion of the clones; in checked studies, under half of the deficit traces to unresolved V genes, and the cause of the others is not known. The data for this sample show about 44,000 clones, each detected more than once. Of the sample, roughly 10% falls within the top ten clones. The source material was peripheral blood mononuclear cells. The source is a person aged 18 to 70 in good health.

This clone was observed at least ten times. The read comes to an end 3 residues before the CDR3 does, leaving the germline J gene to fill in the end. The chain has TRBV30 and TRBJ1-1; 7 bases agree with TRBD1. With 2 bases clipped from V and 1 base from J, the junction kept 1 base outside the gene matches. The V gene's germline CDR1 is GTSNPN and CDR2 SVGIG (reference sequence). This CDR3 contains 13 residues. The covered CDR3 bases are TGTGCCTGGAGTACAGGGGCGAACACTGAA. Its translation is CAWSTGANTE. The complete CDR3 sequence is CAWSTGANTEAFF.

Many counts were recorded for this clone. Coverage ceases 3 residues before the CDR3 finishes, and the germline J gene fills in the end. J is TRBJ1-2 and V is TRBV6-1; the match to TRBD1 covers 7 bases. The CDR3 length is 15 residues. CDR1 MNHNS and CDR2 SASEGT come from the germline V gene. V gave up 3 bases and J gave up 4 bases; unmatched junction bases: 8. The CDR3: CASSDPGQVGYGYTF. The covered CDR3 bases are TGTGCCAGCAGTGACCCCGGACAGGTCGGCTATGGC.

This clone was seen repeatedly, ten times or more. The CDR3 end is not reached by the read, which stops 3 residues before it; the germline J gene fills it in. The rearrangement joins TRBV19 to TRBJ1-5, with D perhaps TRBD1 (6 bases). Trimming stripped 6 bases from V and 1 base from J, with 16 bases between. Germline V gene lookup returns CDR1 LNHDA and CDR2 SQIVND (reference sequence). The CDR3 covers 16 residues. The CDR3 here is CASSPRTGSSNQPQHF. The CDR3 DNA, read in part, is TGTGCCAGTAGCCCCAGAACAGGGTCGAGCAATCAGCCC. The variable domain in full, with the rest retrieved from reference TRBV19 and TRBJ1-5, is DGGITQSPKYLFRKEGQNVTLSCEQNLNHDAMYWYRQDPGQGLRLIYYSQIVNDFQKGDIAEGYSVSREKKESFPLTVTSAQKNPTAFYLCASSPRTGSSNQPQHFGDGTRLSIL.

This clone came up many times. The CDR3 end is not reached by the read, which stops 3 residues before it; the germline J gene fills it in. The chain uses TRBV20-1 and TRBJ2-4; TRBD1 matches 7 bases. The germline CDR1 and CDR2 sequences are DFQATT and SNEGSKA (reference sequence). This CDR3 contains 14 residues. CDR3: CSAVGTAALYGQYF. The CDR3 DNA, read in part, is TGCAGTGCCGTAGGGACAGCCGCTCTCTATGGT.

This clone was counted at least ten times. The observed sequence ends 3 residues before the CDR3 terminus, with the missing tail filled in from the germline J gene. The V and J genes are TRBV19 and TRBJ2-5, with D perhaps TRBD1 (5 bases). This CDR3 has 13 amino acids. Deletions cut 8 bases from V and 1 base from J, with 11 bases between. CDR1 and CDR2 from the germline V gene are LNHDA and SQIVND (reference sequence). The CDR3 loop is CASGTGVQETQYF. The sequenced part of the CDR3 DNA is TGTGCCAGTGGAACAGGAGTCCAAGAGACC.

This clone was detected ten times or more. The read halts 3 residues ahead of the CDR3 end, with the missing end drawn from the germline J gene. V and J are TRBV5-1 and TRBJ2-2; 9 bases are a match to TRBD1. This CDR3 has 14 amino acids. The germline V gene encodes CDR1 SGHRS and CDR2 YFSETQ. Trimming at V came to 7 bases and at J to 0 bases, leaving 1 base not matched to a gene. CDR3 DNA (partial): TGCGCCAGCCGGGACAGGGCGAACACCGGGGAG. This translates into CASRDRANTGE. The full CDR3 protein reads CASRDRANTGELFF.

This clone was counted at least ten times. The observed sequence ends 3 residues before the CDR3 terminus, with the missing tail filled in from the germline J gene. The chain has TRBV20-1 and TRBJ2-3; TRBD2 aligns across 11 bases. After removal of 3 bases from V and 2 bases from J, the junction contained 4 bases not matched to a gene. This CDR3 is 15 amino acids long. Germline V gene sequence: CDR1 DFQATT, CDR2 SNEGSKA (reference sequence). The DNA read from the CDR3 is TGCAGTGCTAGGGTAGCGGGAGGGCTCACAGATACG. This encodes CSARVAGGLTDT. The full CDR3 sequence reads CSARVAGGLTDTQYF.

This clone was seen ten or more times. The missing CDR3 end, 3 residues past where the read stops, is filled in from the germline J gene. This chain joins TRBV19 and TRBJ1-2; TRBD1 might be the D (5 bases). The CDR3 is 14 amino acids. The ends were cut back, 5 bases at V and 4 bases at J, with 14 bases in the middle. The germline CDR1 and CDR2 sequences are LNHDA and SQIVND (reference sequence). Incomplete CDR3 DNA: TGTGCCAGTAGTTCAGCAGGGACTACCTATGGC. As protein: CASSSAGTTYG. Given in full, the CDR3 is CASSSAGTTYGYTF. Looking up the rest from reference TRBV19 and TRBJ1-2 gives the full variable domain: DGGITQSPKYLFRKEGQNVTLSCEQNLNHDAMYWYRQDPGQGLRLIYYSQIVNDFQKGDIAEGYSVSREKKESFPLTVTSAQKNPTAFYLCASSSAGTTYGYTFGSGTRLTVV.

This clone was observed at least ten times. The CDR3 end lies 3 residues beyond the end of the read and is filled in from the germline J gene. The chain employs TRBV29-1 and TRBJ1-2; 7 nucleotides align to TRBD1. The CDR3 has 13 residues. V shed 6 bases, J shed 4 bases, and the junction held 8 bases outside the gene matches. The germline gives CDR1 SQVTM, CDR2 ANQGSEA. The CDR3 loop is CSVGDRQTYGYTF. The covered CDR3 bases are TGCAGCGTCGGGGACAGACAGACCTATGGC.

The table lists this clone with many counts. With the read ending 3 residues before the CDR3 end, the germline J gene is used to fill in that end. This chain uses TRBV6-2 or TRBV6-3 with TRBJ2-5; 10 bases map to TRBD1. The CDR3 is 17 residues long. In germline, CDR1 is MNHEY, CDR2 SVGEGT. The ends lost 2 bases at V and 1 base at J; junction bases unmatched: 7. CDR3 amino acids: CASSYLTGGPLQETQYF. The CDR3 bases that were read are TGTGCCAGCAGTTACCTGACAGGGGGCCCACTCCAAGAGACC.

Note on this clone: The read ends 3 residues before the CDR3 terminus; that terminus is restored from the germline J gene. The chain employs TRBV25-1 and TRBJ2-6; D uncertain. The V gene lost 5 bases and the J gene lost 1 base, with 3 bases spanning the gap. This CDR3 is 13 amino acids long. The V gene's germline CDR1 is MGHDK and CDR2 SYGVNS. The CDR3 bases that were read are TGTGCCAGCAGTCAATCTGGGGCCAACGTC. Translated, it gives CASSQSGANV. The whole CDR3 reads CASSQSGANVLTF.

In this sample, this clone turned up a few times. The CDR3 DNA, read in part, is TGTGCCAGCAACCAAATCCCCCGTGCGGGGGTGCCCGGGGAGACC. It yields the protein CASNQIPRAGVPGET. The whole CDR3 protein is CASNQIPRAGVPGETQYF. The chain joins TRBV13 to TRBJ2-5; 7 bases align to TRBD2. The read terminates 3 residues ahead of where the CDR3 ends, so the germline J gene completes it. After removal of 7 bases from V and 5 bases from J, the junction contained 22 bases not matched to a gene. Germline-derived CDR1 and CDR2 are PRHDT and FYEKMQ (reference sequence). The CDR3 sequence is 18 residues long. Supplemented by reference TRBV13 and TRBJ2-5, the full variable domain reads AAGVIQSPRHLIKEKRETATLKCYPIPRHDTVYWYQQGPGQDPQFLISFYEKMQSDKGSIPDRFSAQQFSDYHSELNMSSLELGDSALYFCASNQIPRAGVPGETQYFGPGTRLLVL.

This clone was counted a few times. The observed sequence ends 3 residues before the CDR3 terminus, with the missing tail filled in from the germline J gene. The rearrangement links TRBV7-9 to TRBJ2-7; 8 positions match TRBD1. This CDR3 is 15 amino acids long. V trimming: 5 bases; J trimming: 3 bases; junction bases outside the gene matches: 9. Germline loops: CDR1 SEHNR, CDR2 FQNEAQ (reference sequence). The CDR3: CASSTRTGRYYEQYF. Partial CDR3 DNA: TGTGCCAGCAGCACTAGGACAGGGCGCTACTACGAG.

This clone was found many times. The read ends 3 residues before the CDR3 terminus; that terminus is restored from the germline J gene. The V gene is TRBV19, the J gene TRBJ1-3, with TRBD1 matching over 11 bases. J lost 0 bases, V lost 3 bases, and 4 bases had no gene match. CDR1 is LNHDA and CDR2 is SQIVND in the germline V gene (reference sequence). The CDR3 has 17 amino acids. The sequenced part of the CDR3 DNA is TGTGCCAGTAGTATCGGGACAGGGGGTTTCTCTGGAAACACC. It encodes CASSIGTGGFSGNT. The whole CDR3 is CASSIGTGGFSGNTIYF.

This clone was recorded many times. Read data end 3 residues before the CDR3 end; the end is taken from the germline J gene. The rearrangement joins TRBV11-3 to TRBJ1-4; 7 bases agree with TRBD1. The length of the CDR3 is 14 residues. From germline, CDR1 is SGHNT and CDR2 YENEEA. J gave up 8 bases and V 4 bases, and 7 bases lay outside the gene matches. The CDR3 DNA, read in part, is TGTGCCAGCAGCTGGGGACAGATTCGGGAAAAA. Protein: CASSWGQIREK. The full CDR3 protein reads CASSWGQIREKLFF.

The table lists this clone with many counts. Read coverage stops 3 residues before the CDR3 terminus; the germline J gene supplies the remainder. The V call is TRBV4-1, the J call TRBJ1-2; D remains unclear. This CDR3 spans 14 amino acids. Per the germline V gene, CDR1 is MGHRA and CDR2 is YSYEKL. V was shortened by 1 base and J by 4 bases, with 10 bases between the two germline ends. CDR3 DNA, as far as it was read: TGCGCCAGCAGCCAAGCGGAGGCGGTCTATGGC. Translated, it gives CASSQAEAVYG. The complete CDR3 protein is CASSQAEAVYGYTF.

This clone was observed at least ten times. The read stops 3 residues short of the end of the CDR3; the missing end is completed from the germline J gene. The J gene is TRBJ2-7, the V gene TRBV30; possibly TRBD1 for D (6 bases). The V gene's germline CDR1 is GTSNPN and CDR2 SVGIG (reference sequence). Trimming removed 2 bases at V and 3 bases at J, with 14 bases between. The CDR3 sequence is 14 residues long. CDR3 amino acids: CAWSSGGYNYEQYF. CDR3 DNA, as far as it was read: TGTGCCTGGAGTAGTGGGGGCTATAACTACGAG.

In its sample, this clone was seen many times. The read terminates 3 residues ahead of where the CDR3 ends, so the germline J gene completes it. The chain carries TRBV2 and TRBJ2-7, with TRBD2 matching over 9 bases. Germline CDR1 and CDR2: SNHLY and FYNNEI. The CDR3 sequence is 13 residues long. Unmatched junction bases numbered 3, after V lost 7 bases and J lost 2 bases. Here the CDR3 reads CASTSGITYEQYF. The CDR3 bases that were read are TGTGCCAGCACTAGCGGGATTACCTACGAG.